This T cell receptor (beta chain) was found in a study of cytomegalovirus exposure and HLA in healthy donors. Clones were sequenced by immunoSEQ multiplex PCR, and TCRdb holds only the in-frame ones, with some missing. The sample has 100,000 to 150,000 clones; roughly 90% are singletons. Study results and caveats: As was reported, the classifier diagnosed cytomegalovirus status with high specificity and sensitivity.

The CDR3 is made up of 12 amino acids. V was shortened by 4 bases and J by 5 bases, with 6 bases between the two germline ends. Germline lookup yields CDR1 SGHAT and CDR2 FQNNGV. This clone was counted a single time. No antigen is known for it. Sequencing was carried out using PBMCs. The clonotype was recovered from a woman aged 18-35 years in good health and CMV-seronegative. The rearrangement joins TRBV11-2 to TRBJ2-1; D ambiguous. Here the CDR3 DNA reads TGTGCCAGCAGCTCCCGGGACAATGAGCAGTTCTTC. It encodes CASSSRDNEQFF.